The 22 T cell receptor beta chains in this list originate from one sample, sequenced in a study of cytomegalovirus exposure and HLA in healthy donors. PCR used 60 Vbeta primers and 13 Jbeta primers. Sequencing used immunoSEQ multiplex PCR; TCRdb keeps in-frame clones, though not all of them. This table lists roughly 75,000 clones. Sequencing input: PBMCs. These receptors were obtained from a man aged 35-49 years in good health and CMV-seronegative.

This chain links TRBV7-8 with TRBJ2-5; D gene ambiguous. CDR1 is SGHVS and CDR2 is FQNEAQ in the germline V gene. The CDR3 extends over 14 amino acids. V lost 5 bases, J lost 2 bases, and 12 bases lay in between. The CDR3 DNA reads TGTGCCAGCAGCCGCGCCCCCAGGCAAGAGACCCAGTACTTC. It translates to CASSRAPRQETQYF.

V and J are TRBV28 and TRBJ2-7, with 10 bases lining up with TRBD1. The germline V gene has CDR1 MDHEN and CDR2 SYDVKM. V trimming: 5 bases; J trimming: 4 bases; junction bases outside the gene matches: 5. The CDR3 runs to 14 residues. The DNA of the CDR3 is TGTGCCAGCAGTCCAAGGACAGGGGGGTACGAGCAGTACTTC. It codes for CASSPRTGGYEQYF.

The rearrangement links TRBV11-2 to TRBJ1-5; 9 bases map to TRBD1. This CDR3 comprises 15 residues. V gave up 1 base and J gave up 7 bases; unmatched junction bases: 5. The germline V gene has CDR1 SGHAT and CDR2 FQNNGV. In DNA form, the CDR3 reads TGTGCCAGCAGCTTAGCGGGACAGGGAGGACAGCCCCAGCATTTT. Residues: CASSLAGQGGQPQHF.

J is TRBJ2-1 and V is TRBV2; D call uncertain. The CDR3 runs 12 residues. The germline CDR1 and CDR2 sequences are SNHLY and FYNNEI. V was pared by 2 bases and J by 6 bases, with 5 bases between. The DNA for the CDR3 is TGTGCCAGCAGTGAATCCGGCAATGAGCAGTTCTTC. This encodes CASSESGNEQFF.

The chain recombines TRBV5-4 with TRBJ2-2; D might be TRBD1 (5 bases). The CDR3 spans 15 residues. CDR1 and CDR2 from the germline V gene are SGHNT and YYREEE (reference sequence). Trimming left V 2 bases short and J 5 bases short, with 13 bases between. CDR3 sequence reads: CASSFSSGITGELFF. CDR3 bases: TGTGCCAGCAGCTTCTCGTCAGGGATAACCGGGGAGCTGTTTTTT.

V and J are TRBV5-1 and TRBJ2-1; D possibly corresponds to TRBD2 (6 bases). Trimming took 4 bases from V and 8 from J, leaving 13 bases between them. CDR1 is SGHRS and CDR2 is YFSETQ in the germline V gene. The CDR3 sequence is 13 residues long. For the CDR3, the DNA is TGCGCCAGCAGCCGCACGTCGGGGGATGAGCAGTTCTTC. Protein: CASSRTSGDEQFF.

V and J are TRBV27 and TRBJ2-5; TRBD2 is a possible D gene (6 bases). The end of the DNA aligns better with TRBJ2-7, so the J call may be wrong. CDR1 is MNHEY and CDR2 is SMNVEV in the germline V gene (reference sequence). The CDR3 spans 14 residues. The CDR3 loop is CASSLGGDSYEQYF. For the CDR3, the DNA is TGTGCCAGCAGTTTAGGCGGGGACTCCTACGAGCAGTACTTC.

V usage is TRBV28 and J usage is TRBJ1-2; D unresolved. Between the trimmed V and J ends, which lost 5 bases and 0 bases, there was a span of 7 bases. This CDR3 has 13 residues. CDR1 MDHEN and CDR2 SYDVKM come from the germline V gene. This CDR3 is CASSLGANYGYTF. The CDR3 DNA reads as TGTGCCAGCAGTCTAGGAGCTAACTATGGCTACACCTTC.

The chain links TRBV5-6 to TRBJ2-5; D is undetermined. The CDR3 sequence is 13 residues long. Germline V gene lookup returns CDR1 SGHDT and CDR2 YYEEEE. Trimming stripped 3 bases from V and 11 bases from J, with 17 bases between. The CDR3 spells CASSSLRVGVQYF. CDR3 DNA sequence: TGTGCCAGCAGCTCACTCCGAGTTGGTGTGCAGTACTTC.

CDR3 sequence reads: CSVVTRGGRYEQYF. The CDR3 DNA reads TGCAGCGTTGTTACGAGGGGAGGAAGGTACGAGCAGTACTTC. The rearrangement uses TRBV29-1 and TRBJ2-7, with D maybe TRBD2 (6 bases). Per germline, CDR1 SQVTM and CDR2 ANQGSEA. The CDR3 is 14 amino acids. Trimming removed 4 bases from V and 4 bases from J, with 17 bases in between.

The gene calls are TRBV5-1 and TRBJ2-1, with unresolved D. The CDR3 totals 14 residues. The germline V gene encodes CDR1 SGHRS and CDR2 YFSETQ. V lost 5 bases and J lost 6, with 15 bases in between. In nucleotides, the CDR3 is TGCGCCAGCAGTCGGCCCCTCTCGGGCAATGAGCAGTTCTTC. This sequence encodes CASSRPLSGNEQFF.

CDR3 coding DNA: TGCAGCGTTGAAGATACTAGCGGGGGAACCGAGGATACGCAGTATTTT. This gives the protein CSVEDTSGGTEDTQYF. The chain recombines TRBV29-1 with TRBJ2-3; TRBD2 aligns across 11 bases. There are 16 residues in the CDR3. Germline CDR1 and CDR2: SQVTM and ANQGSEA. The V and J ends lost 0 bases and 6 bases, in that order; junction bases with no gene match: 8.

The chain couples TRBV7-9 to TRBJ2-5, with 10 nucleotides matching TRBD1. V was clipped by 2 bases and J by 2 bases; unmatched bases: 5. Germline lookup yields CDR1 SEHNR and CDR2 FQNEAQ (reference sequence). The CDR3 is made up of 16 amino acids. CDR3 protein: CASSLRDRGPQETQYF. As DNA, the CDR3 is TGTGCCAGCAGCTTACGGGACAGGGGACCTCAAGAGACCCAGTACTTC.

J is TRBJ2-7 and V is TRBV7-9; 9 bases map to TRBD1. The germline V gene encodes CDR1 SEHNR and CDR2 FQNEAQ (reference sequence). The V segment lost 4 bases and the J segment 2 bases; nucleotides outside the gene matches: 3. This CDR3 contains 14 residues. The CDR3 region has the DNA TGTGCCAGCAGCTGGGGGACAGGGACCTACGAGCAGTACTTC. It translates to CASSWGTGTYEQYF.

The chain's CDR3 is CAWSFRPGHTLDEQYF. DNA of the CDR3: TGTGCCTGGAGTTTTAGACCGGGACATACCCTGGACGAGCAGTACTTC. V gene TRBV30 combines with J gene TRBJ2-7; D possibly corresponds to TRBD1 (6 bases). The V gene's germline CDR1 is GTSNPN and CDR2 SVGIG (reference sequence). Trimming removed 2 bases from V and 5 bases from J, with 22 bases in between. This CDR3 region has 16 residues.

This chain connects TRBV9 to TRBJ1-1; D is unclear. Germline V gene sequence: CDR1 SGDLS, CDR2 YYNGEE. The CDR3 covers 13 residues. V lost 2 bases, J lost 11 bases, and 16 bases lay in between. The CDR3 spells CASSVSDSPMAFF. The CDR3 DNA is TGTGCCAGCAGCGTGAGCGACTCCCCGATGGCTTTCTTT. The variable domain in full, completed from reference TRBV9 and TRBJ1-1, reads DSGVTQTPKHLITATGQRVTLRCSPRSGDLSVYWYQQSLDQGLQFLIQYYNGEERAKGNILERFSAQQFPDLHSELNLSSLELGDSALYFCASSVSDSPMAFFGQGTRLTVV.

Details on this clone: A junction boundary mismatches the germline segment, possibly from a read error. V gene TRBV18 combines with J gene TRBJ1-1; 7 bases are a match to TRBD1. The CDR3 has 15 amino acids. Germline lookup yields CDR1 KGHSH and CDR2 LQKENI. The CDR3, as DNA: TGTGCCAGCTCACGGGGGACAGTCATGAACACTGGAGCTTTCTTT. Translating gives CASSRGTVMNTGAFF.

For the CDR3, the DNA is TGTGCCAGCAGCGTAGGACAGAATGAAAAACTGTTTTTT. It translates to CASSVGQNEKLFF. The gene calls are TRBV9 and TRBJ1-4, with a weak D call TRBD1 (5 bases). Germline CDR1 and CDR2: SGDLS and YYNGEE. V lost 0 bases and J 5 bases, leaving 5 bases between the germline ends. The CDR3 loop spans 13 amino acids. Using reference TRBV9 and TRBJ1-4 for the parts outside the CDR3, the full variable domain is DSGVTQTPKHLITATGQRVTLRCSPRSGDLSVYWYQQSLDQGLQFLIQYYNGEERAKGNILERFSAQQFPDLHSELNLSSLELGDSALYFCASSVGQNEKLFFGSGTQLSVL.

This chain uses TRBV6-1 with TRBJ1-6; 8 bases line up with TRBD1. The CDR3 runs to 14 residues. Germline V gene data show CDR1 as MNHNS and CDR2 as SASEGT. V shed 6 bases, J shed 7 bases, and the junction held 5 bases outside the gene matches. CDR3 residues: CASSNRGRNSPLHF. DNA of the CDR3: TGTGCCAGCAGCAACAGGGGGAGGAATTCACCCCTCCACTTT.

The CDR3 sequence: CASSTRRVKDTQYF. The CDR3 nucleotides are TGTGCCAGTAGTACCCGACGGGTTAAAGATACGCAGTATTTT. The V gene is TRBV19, the J gene TRBJ2-3; the D is unclear. CDR3 size: 14 residues. V shed 4 bases and J shed 5 bases, with 13 bases lying between them. Germline CDR1 is LNHDA and CDR2 is SQIVND (reference sequence).

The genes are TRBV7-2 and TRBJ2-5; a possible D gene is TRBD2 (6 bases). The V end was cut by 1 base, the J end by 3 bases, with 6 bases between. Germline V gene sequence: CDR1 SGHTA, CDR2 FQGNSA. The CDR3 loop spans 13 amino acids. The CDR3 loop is CASSLGLEETQYF. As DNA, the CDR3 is TGTGCCAGCAGCTTAGGACTAGAAGAGACCCAGTACTTC.

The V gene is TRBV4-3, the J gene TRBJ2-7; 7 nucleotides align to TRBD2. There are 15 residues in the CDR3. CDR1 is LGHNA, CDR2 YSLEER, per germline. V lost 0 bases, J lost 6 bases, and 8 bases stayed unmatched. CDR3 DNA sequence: TGCGCCAGCAGCCAAGATCACCGGACGGGAGGCGAGCAGTACTTC. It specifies CASSQDHRTGGEQYF.